This T cell receptor (beta chain) was sequenced in a study of CD8 T cells in ankylosing spondylitis. Findings of the study overall: Peripheral blood samples showed relatively rare disease-linked clones, and these clones were CD8+. A number of the motif variants had already been described in reactive arthritis synovial fluid and blood. Seemingly characteristic of ankylosing spondylitis blood was a TCR beta motif consisting of about 8 highly homologous variants. Reported data indicate significant enrichment of disease-linked clones within matched ankylosing spondylitis synovial fluid.

Library preparation for TCR beta used quantitative 5'-RACE with molecular barcodes. TCRdb independently ran MiXCR on the 5' RACE reads; one entry per CDR3 protein. Of more than 400,000 distinct CDR3 sequences listed, roughly 5% are singletons. CDR1 is SGHDN and CDR2 is FVKESK in the germline V gene. Trimming took off 2 bases at V and 4 bases at J, with 17 bases between the two ends. The CDR3 covers 16 residues. This clonotype was recorded at least ten times. Its specificity is unknown. The sequencing input was blood, either unsorted or a sorted T cell fraction (not recorded which). The rearrangement uses TRBV14 and TRBJ1-2; D is unclear. The source is a male donor with ankylosing spondylitis. DNA for the CDR3: TGTGCCAGCAGCCAAACGGACCCTCTTGCCCTCTATGGCTACACCTTC. This translates into CASSQTDPLALYGYTF.